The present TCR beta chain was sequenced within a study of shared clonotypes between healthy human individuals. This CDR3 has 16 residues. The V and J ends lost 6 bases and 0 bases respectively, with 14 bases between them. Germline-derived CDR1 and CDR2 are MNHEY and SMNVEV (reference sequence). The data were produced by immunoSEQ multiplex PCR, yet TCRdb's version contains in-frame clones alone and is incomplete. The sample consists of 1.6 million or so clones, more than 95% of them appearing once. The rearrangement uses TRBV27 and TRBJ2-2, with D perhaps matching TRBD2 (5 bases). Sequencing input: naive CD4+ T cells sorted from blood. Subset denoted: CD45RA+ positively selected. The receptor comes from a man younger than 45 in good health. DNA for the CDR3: TGTGCCAGCAGCCCGCGGACTCATTCGAACACCGGGGAGCTGTTTTTT. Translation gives CASSPRTHSNTGELFF.